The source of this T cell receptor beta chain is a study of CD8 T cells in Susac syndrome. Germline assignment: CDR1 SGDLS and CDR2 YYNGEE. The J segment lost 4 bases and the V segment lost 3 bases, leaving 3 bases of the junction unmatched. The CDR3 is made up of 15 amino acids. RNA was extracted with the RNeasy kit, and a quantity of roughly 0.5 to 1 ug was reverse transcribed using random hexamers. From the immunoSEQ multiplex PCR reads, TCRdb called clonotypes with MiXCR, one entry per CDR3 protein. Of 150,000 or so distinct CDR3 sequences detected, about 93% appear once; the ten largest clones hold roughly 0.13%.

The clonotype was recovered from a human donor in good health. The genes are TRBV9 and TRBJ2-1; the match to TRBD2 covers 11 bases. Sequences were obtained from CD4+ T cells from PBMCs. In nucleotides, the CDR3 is TGTGCCAGCAGCGACGGGACTAGCGGATACAATGAGCAGTTCTTC. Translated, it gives CASSDGTSGYNEQFF.